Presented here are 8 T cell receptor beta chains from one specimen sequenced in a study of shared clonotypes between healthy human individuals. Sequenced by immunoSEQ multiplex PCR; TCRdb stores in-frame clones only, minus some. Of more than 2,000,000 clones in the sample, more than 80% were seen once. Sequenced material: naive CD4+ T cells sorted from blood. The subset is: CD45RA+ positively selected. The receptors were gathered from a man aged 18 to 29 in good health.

The CDR3 protein is CASSGGTSSYNEQFF. CDR3 bases: TGTGCCAGCAGTGGGGGAACAAGCTCCTACAATGAGCAGTTCTTC. The chain is built from TRBV2 and TRBJ2-1; no firm D call. V lost 4 bases and J lost 0, with 10 bases in between. The CDR3 loop spans 15 amino acids. The germline gives CDR1 SNHLY, CDR2 FYNNEI.

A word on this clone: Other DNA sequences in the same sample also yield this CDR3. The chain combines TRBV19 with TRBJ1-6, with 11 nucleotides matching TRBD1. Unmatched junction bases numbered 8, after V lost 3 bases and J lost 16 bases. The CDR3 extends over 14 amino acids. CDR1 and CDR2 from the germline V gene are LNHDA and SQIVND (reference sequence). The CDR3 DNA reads TGTGCCAGTAGTATCGGACAGGGGGCCAGCCCTCTCCACTTT. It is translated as CASSIGQGASPLHF. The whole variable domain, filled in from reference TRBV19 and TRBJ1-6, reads DGGITQSPKYLFRKEGQNVTLSCEQNLNHDAMYWYRQDPGQGLRLIYYSQIVNDFQKGDIAEGYSVSREKKESFPLTVTSAQKNPTAFYLCASSIGQGASPLHFGNGTRLTVT.

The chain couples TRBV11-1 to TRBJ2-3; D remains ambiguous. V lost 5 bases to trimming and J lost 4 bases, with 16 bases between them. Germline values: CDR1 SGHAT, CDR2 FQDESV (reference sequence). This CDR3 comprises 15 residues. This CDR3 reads CASSPEEYRADTQYF. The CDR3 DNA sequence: TGTGCCAGCAGCCCCGAGGAATATAGGGCAGATACGCAGTATTTT.

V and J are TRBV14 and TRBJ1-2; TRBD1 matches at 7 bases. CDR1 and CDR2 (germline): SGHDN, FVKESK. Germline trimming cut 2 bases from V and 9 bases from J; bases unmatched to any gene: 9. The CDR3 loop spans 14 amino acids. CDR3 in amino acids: CASSQQEGAVRYTF. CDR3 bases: TGTGCCAGCAGCCAACAGGAGGGGGCCGTTCGCTACACCTTC.

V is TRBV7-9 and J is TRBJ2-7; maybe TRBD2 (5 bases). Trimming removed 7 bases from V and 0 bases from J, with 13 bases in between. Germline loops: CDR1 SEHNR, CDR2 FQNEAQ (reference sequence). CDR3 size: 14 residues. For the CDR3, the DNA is TGTGCCAGCATGGACTCGACACCCTCCTACGAGCAGTACTTC. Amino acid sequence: CASMDSTPSYEQYF.

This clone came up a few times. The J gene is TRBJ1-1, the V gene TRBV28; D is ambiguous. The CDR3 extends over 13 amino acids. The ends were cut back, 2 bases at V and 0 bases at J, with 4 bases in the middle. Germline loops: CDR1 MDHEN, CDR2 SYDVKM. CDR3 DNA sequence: TGTGCCAGCAGTTTAAACATGAACACTGAAGCTTTCTTT. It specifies CASSLNMNTEAFF.

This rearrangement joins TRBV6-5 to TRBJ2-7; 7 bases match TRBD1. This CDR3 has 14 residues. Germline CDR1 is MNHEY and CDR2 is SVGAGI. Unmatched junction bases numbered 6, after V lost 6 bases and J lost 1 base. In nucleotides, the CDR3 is TGTGCCAGCAGACCGGGACAGATTTCCTACGAGCAGTACTTC. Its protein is CASRPGQISYEQYF.

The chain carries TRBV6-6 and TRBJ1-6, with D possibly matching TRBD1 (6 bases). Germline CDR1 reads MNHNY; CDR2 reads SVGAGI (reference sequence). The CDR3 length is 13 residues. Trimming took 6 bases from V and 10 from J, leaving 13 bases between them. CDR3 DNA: TGTGCCAGCAGCCAGGACAGTTGGTCACCCCTCCACTTT. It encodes CASSQDSWSPLHF.